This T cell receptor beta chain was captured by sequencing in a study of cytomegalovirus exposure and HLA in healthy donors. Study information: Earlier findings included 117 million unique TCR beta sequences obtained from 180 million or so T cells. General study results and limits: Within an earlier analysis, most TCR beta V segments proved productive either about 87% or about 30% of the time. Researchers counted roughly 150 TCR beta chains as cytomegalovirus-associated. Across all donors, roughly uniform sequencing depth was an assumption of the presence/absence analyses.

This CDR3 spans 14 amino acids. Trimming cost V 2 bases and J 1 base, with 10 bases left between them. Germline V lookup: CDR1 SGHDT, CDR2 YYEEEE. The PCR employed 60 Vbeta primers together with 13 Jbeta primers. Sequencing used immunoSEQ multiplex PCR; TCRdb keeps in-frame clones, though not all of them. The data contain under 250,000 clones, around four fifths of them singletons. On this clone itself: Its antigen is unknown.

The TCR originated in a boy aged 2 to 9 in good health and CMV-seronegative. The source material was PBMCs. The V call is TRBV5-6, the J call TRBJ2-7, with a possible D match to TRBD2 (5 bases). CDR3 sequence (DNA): TGTGCCAGCAGCTTCGGGCGGGCGTCCTACGAGCAGTACTTC. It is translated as CASSFGRASYEQYF.